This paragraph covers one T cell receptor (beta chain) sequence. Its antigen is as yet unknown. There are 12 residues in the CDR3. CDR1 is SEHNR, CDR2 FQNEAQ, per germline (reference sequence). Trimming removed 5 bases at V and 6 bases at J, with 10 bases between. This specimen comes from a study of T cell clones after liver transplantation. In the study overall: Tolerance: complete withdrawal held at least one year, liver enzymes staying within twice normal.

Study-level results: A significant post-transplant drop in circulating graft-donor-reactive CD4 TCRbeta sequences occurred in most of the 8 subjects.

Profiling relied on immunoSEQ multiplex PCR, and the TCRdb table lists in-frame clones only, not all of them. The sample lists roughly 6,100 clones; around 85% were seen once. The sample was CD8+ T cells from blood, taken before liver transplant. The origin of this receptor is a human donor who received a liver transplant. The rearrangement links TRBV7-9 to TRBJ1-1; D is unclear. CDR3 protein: CASSPRAAEAFF. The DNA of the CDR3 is TGTGCCAGCAGCCCAAGGGCGGCTGAAGCTTTCTTT.